This T cell receptor beta chain was sequenced in a study of T cell repertoires in cytomegalovirus infection. Study information: Indicated by public TCR beta signatures were CMV infection and matching HLA type. Points from the study as a whole: Summed frequency of shared TCR beta families picked out CMV carriers who also had the relevant HLA. HLA-C-restricted CMV-specific TCR beta clonotypes prevailed in the ex vivo response.

The CDR3 runs 12 residues. Germline lookup yields CDR1 SGHVS and CDR2 FQNEAQ. Trimming stripped 5 bases from V and 6 bases from J, with 10 bases between. The sample holds many counts of this clonotype. Its antigen is currently unknown. TCRdb reanalysed the reads using MiXCR and keeps one entry per CDR3 protein. The sample contains about 180,000 distinct CDR3 sequences, roughly 14% of which appear only once. This rearrangement joins TRBV7-8 to TRBJ1-1, with D uncertain. The TCR comes from a human donor in good health (CMV status not recorded). Some clones in this sample may be carry-over from other donors' samples. The sequenced sample consisted of PBMCs. CDR3 nucleotide sequence: TGTGCCAGCAGCCCGCCGTATGCTGAAGCTTTCTTT. This encodes CASSPPYAEAFF.